Below are 12 T cell receptor beta chains sequenced from a single sample in a study of OX40 agonist ivuxolimab in advanced cancers. Preparation of the library involved the immunoSEQ multiplex PCR assay. The immuneACCESS repertoire file appears here via TCRdb, limited to in-frame rearrangements. These files lack a portion of the clones; in checked studies, under half of the deficit traces to unresolved V genes, and the cause of the others is not known. The sample table contains about 31,000 clones; only one count was recorded for 85% to 95% of them. About 25% of the sample is taken by the ten largest. The sequencing here drew on CD4+ or CD8+ T cells sorted from blood, taken in a trial of the OX40 agonist ivuxolimab. These receptors all stem from an adult with an advanced solid tumor such as melanoma, head and neck, liver or kidney cancer.

The V and J genes are TRBV4-1 and TRBJ2-7; D is possibly TRBD1 (5 bases). The V and J ends lost 4 bases and 3 bases respectively, with 16 bases between them. The CDR3 runs 15 residues. The germline V gene has CDR1 MGHRA and CDR2 YSYEKL. CDR3 protein: CASSPSGSGNYEQYF. The CDR3 coding sequence is TGCGCCAGCAGCCCAAGTGGGTCAGGGAACTACGAGCAGTACTTC.

The chain has TRBV4-1 and TRBJ1-5; D ambiguous. V lost 1 base and J 6 bases, leaving 7 bases between the germline ends. This CDR3 is built from 13 residues. Germline V CDR1 and CDR2: MGHRA, YSYEKL. The chain's CDR3 is CASSQVPGQPQHF. In nucleotides, the CDR3 is TGCGCCAGCAGCCAAGTTCCGGGTCAGCCCCAGCATTTT.

The genes are TRBV30 and TRBJ1-2; a weak D match, TRBD1 (6 bases). Germline V gene sequence: CDR1 GTSNPN, CDR2 SVGIG (reference sequence). Trimming removed 3 bases from V and 3 bases from J, with 17 bases in between. This CDR3 comprises 15 residues. CDR3 in DNA: TGTGCCTGGAGCGTCGTACCGGGACATTACTATGGCTACACCTTC. Encoded protein: CAWSVVPGHYYGYTF.

V usage is TRBV5-1 and J usage is TRBJ2-3, with 10 bases identical to TRBD2. The ends lost 4 bases at V and 2 bases at J; junction bases unmatched: 16. Germline V gives CDR1 SGHRS, CDR2 YFSETQ. The length of the CDR3 is 19 residues. The CDR3 DNA reads TGCGCCAGCAGCGATATCAACCCCGGACTAGCGGATATCACAGATACGCAGTATTTT. Its protein is CASSDINPGLADITDTQYF.

This chain connects TRBV6-5 to TRBJ2-1; D is unresolved. The CDR3 runs 13 residues. Deletions cut 6 bases from V and 7 bases from J, with 13 bases between. The V gene's germline CDR1 is MNHEY and CDR2 SVGAGI. The CDR3 DNA sequence: TGTGCCAGCAGCCCGTCGGGTAAGAATGAGCAGTTCTTC. Protein: CASSPSGKNEQFF.

This rearrangement joins TRBV6-6 to TRBJ2-7; no reliable D call. The CDR3 is 12 amino acids. Germline V lookup: CDR1 MNHNY, CDR2 SVGAGI (reference sequence). Trimming shortened V by 1 base and J by 6 bases, and 7 bases separated the two germline ends. The CDR3 loop is CASSYLALEQYF. In DNA, the CDR3 is TGTGCCAGCAGTTACTTGGCCCTCGAGCAGTACTTC.

The chain joins TRBV19 to TRBJ1-1, with D possibly matching TRBD1 (5 bases). Germline V gives CDR1 LNHDA, CDR2 SQIVND (reference sequence). This CDR3 region has 16 residues. Trimming cost V 2 bases and J 6 bases, with 19 bases left between them. The CDR3 protein is CASSISEGSPAAEAFF. The CDR3 nucleotides read TGTGCCAGTAGTATATCCGAGGGGTCACCAGCGGCTGAAGCTTTCTTT.

The chain carries TRBV5-1 and TRBJ2-3, with 10 bases fitting TRBD2. This CDR3 contains 15 residues. Trimming cost V 4 bases and J 1 base; bases outside gene matches: 3. Germline-derived CDR1 and CDR2 are SGHRS and YFSETQ. CDR3 DNA sequence: TGCGCCAGCAGCACCGGGACTAGCGGCACAGATACGCAGTATTTT. Its protein product is CASSTGTSGTDTQYF.

The chain uses TRBV6-5 and TRBJ2-5, with 8 bases matching TRBD2. Germline V CDR1 and CDR2: MNHEY, SVGAGI. This CDR3 is 15 amino acids long. The V segment lost 5 bases and the J segment 1 base; nucleotides outside the gene matches: 6. Here the CDR3 DNA reads TGTGCCAGCAGTCCCTCGGGAGGGACCCAAGAGACCCAGTACTTC. Protein sequence: CASSPSGGTQETQYF.

The J gene is TRBJ2-1, the V gene TRBV6-4; 8 nucleotides line up with TRBD2. J was trimmed by 4 bases and V by 2 bases; bases with no gene match: 4. CDR3 length: 15 amino acids. Per the germline V gene, CDR1 is MRHNA and CDR2 is SNTAGT. The CDR3 sequence: CASSDQPSGYNEQFF. CDR3 bases: TGTGCCAGCAGTGACCAGCCTAGCGGGTACAATGAGCAGTTCTTC.

The V and J genes are TRBV27 and TRBJ2-1; 9 bases are shared with TRBD2. CDR3 length: 15 amino acids. Trimming at V came to 7 bases and at J to 1 base, leaving 5 bases not matched to a gene. Germline assignment: CDR1 MNHEY and CDR2 SMNVEV (reference sequence). CDR3 sequence (DNA): TGTGCCAGCACCCTAGCGGGGTCGTCCTACAATGAGCAGTTCTTC. Its protein product is CASTLAGSSYNEQFF.

The J gene is TRBJ1-4, the V gene TRBV13, with D possibly TRBD1 on 6 matching bases. The V end lost 5 bases, the J end lost 5 bases, and 15 bases lay between the germline ends. This CDR3 has 15 residues. In germline, CDR1 is PRHDT, CDR2 FYEKMQ (reference sequence). In nucleotides, the CDR3 is TGTGCCAGCAGCCTAGACGGTACAGGGAATGAAAAACTGTTTTTT. This gives the protein CASSLDGTGNEKLFF.